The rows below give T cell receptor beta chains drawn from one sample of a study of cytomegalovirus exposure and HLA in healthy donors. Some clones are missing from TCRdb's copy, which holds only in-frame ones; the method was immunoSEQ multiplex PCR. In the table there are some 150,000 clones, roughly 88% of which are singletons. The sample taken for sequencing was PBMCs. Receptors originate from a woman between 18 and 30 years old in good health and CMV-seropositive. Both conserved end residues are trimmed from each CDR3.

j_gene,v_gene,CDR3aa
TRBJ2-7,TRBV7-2,ASSLKRTGPYEQY
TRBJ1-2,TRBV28,ASSYRGYGYT
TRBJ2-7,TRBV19,ASSIGASYEQY
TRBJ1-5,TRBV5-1,ASSEGQHNQPQH
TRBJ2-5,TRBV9,ASSVGTGEGETQY
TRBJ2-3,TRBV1,TSQPTAASTDTQY
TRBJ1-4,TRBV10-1,ASSEGRNNEKLF
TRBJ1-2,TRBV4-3,ASSQEATGVGYGYT
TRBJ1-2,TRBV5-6,ASSFHLDTRNYGYT
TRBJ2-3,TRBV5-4,ASILGGSSTDTQY
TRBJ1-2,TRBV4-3,ASSHWYRGKGGYT
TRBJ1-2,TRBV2,ASSGGAQEGYT
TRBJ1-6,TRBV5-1,ASSWDSGTGPNSPLH
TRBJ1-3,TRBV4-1,ASSQEGRGRLGNTIY
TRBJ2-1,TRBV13,ASSSLGLASSYNEQF
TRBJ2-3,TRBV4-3,ASSQVPSGSTDTQY
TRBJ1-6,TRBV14,ASSQPDRGALH
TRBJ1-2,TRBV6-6,VGSRTTNYGYT
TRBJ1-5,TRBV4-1,ASSQEVGGAQPQH
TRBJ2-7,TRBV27,ASSLLEGEQY
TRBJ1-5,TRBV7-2,ASSLARGRTQH
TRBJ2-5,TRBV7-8,ASSLTGGQGAVETQY
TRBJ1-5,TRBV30,AWSVGQGRNQPQH
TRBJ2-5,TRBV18,ASSPLGLAGGTQETQY
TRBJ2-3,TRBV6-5,ASSYSARAATDTQY
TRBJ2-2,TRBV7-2,ASSFVVGRVNTGELF
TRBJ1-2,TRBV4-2,ASSQASGQSFYGYT
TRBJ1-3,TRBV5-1,ASSQGTFGNTIY
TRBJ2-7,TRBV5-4,ASSSGTSGGNSYEQY
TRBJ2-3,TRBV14,ASSPLAGDTQY
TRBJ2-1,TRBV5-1,ASSLGLAGDEQF
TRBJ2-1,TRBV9,ASSPGLAGGYSEQF
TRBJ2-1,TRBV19,ASSILATLSEQF
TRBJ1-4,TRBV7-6,ASSLVWGFDNEKLF
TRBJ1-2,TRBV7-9,ASSFRDTDGYT
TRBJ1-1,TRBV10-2,ASSDDGRNTEAF
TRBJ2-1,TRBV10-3,ATGTRGPDNEQF
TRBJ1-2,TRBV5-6,ASSSFSGFGWNINYGYT
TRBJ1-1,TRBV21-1,ASSKEGRDRANTEAF
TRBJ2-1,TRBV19,ASKAGSSYNEQF
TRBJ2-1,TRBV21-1,ASSDRTRNNEQF
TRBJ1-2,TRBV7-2,ASSFQGGSNYGYT
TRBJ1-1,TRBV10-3,AISAGGIHTEAF
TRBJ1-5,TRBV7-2,ASSLSLAGDQPQH
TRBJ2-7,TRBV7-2,ASSPLRVLSYEQY
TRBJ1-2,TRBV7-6,ASSKGQGGGYT
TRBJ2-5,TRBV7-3,ASSPGLAGGPEETQY
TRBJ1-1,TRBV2,ASSEDMQGNTEAF
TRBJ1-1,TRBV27,ASSLSGRRNTEAF
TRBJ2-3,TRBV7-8,ASSLALDLRLAGADTQY
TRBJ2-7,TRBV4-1,ASSQGGSSGGITPYEQY
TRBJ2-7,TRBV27,ASSLFPGAYEQY
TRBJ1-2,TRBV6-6,ASGVRGRGNYGYT
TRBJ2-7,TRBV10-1,ASSGLVSPY
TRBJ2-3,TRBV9,ASSSPRDWTDTQY
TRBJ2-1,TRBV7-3,ASSLTRVGNEQF
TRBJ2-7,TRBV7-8,ASSSPFPSAYEQY
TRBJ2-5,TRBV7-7,ASSPSALGETQY
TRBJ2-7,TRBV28,ASHGPGQGDEQY
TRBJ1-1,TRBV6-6,ASSRGNTEAF